The clone carrying this TCR beta chain showed up many times. As yet, its antigen is unknown. The record originates from a study of CD8 T cells in ankylosing spondylitis. The V end was cut by 2 bases, the J end by 0 bases, with 11 bases between. The CDR3 is made up of 15 amino acids. Quantitative 5'-RACE with molecular barcodes produced the TCR beta libraries. Each CDR3 protein gets one entry after TCRdb re-called the 5' RACE reads with MiXCR. The sample consists of about 210,000 distinct CDR3 sequences, about 7% of them appearing once. Study results and caveats: The study looked at matched synovial fluid samples from ankylosing spondylitis patients. Disease-linked clones were reported to be significantly enriched there. What appeared characteristic of ankylosing spondylitis blood was a TCR beta motif of fewer than ten highly homologous variants.

The sequencing sample was made of blood, either unsorted or a sorted T cell fraction (not recorded which). V is TRBV12-3 or TRBV12-4 and J is TRBJ2-7; D not certain. This clonotype was sampled from a male donor with ankylosing spondylitis. Written as DNA, the CDR3 is TGTGCCAGCAGTTTAATGGCCCGTAACTCCTACGAGCAGTACTTC. It yields the protein CASSLMARNSYEQYF.